This TCR beta chain was identified in a study of blood T cell repertoires in COVID-19. What the recovered Cohort 3 donors had was two negative PCRs, clearance, or symptom resolution. The germline V gene has CDR1 LNHDA and CDR2 SQIVND (reference sequence). J gave up 4 bases and V 3 bases, and 5 bases lay outside the gene matches. CDR3 length: 15 residues. Repertoires were generated with immunoSEQ multiplex PCR, while TCRdb's copy carries only in-frame clones and drops some. The sample has 200,000 to 250,000 clones; just over 85% are singletons. Sequencing used PBMCs or T cells enriched from blood (not recorded which). The V and J genes are TRBV19 and TRBJ2-2; 7 bases fit TRBD2. The clonotype was recovered from a man between 40 and 49 years old who had recovered from COVID-19. The DNA of the CDR3 is TGTGCCAGTAGTATTGGCGGGGGTCCCACCGGGGAGCTGTTTTTT. Protein: CASSIGGGPTGELFF.